This T cell receptor (beta chain) was recorded in a study of T cells in tumors after PD-1 blockade. The CDR3 is made up of 19 amino acids. Germline V gene sequence: CDR1 MNHNS, CDR2 SASEGT. With V trimmed by 1 base and J by 4 bases, 13 bases remained unmatched. The assay was immunoSEQ multiplex PCR, and TCRdb's table has in-frame clones only and misses some. This repertoire shows about 63,000 clones, around 74% found once; its top ten account for approximately 4.5%. This specimen consisted of PBMCs, obtained after anti-PD-1 treatment. V is TRBV6-1 and J is TRBJ2-5; 12 nucleotides match TRBD2. The receptor's source is a human donor with basal cell carcinoma. The DNA for the CDR3 is TGTGCCAGCAGTGAAGGCATCCTAGCGGGGGGGCTGGTGAGAGAGACCCAGTACTTC. Its translation is CASSEGILAGGLVRETQYF.